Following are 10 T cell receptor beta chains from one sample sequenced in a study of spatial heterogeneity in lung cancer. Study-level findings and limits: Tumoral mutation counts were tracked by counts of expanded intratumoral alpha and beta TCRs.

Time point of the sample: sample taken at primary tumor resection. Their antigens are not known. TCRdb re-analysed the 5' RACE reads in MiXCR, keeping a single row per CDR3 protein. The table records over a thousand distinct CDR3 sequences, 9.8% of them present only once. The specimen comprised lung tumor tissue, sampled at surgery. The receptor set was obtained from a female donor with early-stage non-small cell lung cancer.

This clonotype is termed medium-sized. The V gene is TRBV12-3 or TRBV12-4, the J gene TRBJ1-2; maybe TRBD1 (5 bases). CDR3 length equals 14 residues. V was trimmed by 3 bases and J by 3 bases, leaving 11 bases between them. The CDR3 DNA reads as TGTGCCAGCAGTTTCAGGGCAGCTTACTATGGCTACACCTTC. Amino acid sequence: CASSFRAAYYGYTF.

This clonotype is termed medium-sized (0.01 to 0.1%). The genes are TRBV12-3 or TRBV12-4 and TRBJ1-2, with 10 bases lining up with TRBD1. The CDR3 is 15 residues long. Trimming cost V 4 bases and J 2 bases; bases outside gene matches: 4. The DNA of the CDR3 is TGTGCCAGCAGTTCCCCGGACAGGGGGAACTATGGCTACACCTTC. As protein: CASSSPDRGNYGYTF.

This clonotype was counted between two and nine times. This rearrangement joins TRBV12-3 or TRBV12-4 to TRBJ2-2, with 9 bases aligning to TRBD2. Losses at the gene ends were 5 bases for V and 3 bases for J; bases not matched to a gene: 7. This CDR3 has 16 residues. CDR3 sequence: CASSLQLAGYTGELFF. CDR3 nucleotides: TGTGCCAGCAGTCTGCAGCTAGCGGGGTACACCGGGGAGCTGTTTTTT.

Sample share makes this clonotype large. The CDR3 reads CASSQLKLMGLYEQYF. The CDR3 DNA follows: TGTGCCAGCAGCCAATTGAAACTAATGGGTCTATACGAGCAGTACTTC. The chain employs TRBV13 and TRBJ2-7; D not certain. This CDR3 has 16 amino acids. V was cut by 5 bases and J by 4 bases, with 21 bases left in between. Germline CDR1 and CDR2: PRHDT and FYEKMQ (reference sequence).

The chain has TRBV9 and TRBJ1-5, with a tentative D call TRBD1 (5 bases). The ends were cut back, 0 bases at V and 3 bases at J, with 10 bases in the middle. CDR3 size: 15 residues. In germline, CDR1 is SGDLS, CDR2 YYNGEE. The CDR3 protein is CASSVDPGNNQPQHF. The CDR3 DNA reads TGTGCCAGCAGCGTAGATCCAGGGAACAATCAGCCCCAGCATTTT. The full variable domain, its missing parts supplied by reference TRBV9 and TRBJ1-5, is DSGVTQTPKHLITATGQRVTLRCSPRSGDLSVYWYQQSLDQGLQFLIQYYNGEERAKGNILERFSAQQFPDLHSELNLSSLELGDSALYFCASSVDPGNNQPQHFGDGTRLSIL.

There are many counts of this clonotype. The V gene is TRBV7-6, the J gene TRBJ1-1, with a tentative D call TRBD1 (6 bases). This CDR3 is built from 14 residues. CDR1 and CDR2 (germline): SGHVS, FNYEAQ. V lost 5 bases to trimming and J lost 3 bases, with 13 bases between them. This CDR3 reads CASSPSGADTEAFF. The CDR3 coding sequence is TGTGCCAGCAGCCCATCGGGGGCTGACACTGAAGCTTTCTTT.

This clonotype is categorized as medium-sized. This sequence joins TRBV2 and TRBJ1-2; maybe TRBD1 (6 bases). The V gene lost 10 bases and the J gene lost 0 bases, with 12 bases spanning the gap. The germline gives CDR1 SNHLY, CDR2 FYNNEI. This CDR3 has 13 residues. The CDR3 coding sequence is TGTGCCACCGAGGGGGGATCTAACTATGGCTACACCTTC. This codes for CATEGGSNYGYTF.

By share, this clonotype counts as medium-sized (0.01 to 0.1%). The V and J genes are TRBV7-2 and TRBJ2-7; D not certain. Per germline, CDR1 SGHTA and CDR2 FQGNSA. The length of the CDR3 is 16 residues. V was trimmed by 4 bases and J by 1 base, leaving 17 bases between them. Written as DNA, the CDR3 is TGTGCCAGCAGCTCCCTGGGGTCGGACCCTTCCTACGAGCAGTACTTC. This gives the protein CASSSLGSDPSYEQYF.

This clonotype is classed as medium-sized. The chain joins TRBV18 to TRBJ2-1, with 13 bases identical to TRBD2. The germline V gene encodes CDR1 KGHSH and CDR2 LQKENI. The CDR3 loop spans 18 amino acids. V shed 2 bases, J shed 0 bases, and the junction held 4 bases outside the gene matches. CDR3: CASSPRLAGGRSYNEQFF. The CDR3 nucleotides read TGTGCCAGCTCACCAAGACTAGCGGGAGGTCGCTCCTACAATGAGCAGTTCTTC. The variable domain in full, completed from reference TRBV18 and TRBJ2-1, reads NAGVMQNPRHLVRRRGQEARLRCSPMKGHSHVYWYRQLPEEGLKFMVYLQKENIIDESGMPKERFSAEFPKEGPSILRIQQVVRGDSAAYFCASSPRLAGGRSYNEQFFGPGTRLTVL.

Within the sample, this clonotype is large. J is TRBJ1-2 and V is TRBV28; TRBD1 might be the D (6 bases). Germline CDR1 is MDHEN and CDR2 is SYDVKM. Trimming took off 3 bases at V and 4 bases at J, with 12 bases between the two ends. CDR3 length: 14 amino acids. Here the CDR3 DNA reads TGTGCCAGCAGTTTCAGGGGTAGGGGCTATGGCTACACCTTC. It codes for CASSFRGRGYGYTF.